This T cell receptor beta chain emerged from a study of blood T cell repertoires in COVID-19. Study-level information: Sample material is recorded as cDNA or gDNA derived from T cells, B-cell-depleted T cells, or PBMCs.

Participant age was roughly 18 to 95 years, and participants resided in around 24 US areas. Self-reported history from a screening survey and questionnaire set each donor's cohort. The CDR3 has 11 amino acids. The trim removed 4 bases at V and 12 bases at J, leaving 8 bases unmatched. Per germline, CDR1 DFQATT and CDR2 SNEGSKA (reference sequence). Sequencing used immunoSEQ multiplex PCR; TCRdb keeps in-frame clones, though not all of them. This sample has approximately 470,000 clones; roughly 90% occur once, and the top ten carry around 0.64%. The sample was PBMCs or T cells enriched from blood (not recorded which). This TCR was recovered from a woman aged 18-29 years who had recovered from COVID-19. V is TRBV20-1 and J is TRBJ2-7; 8 bases are a match to TRBD1. The CDR3 DNA is TGCAGTGCTAAACTTGACAGGGGTCGGTACTTC. Its translation: CSAKLDRGRYF.